The text below deals with one T cell receptor beta chain. Its antigen is currently unknown. Other DNA sequences from this sample encode an identical CDR3 as well. Between the trimmed V and J ends, which lost 0 bases and 2 bases, there was a span of 16 bases. Germline values: CDR1 LGHNA, CDR2 YNFKEQ. The CDR3 is 17 amino acids. The data stem from a study of graft-versus-host responses after intestinal transplantation. Study results and caveats: Researchers found peak circulating GvH clone levels linked to early post-transplant HvG declines. Patients with graft-donor T cell macrochimerism had high graft-versus-host to host-versus-graft clonal ratios in allografts. GvH clones surfaced in recipient marrow, some emerging earlier in ileum or blood.

The protocol was immunoSEQ multiplex PCR, while the TCRdb copy is restricted to in-frame clones and leaves out a portion. The sample lists some 18,000 clones; approximately 80% were seen once. Sequenced material: PBMCs, taken 14 days after transplant. This sequence was found in a human patient who received an intestinal transplant, so some T cells may come from the graft donor. V gene TRBV4-2 combines with J gene TRBJ2-5, with a possible D match to TRBD2 (5 bases). The CDR3 DNA reads as TGTGCCAGCAGCCAAGAGCGGTCAGGAGCGGCGCAAGAGACCCAGTACTTC. Translation gives CASSQERSGAAQETQYF.